This T cell receptor (beta chain) was recovered during a study of blood T cell repertoires in COVID-19 (dated by TCRdb to the early 2020s). Study-level background: Samples covering the acute and convalescent phases of COVID-19 were provided by collaborators in the United States, Italy and Spain. The material from the prospective study consisted of cDNA or gDNA derived from T cells, B-cell-depleted T cells, or PBMCs. Deeply sampled blood TCRbeta repertoires from subjects exposed to, actively infected with, or recovered from COVID-19 were included in the dataset. The repertoires were released in a freely available public database intended as a resource for research on the immune response to SARS-CoV-2. Samples were obtained from the ongoing ImmuneRACE study (first 160 participants) and from over 1,000 subjects provided by 6 global collaborators. Sample metadata almost always included a de-identified subject ID, COVID-19 status, age in years and sex. Where HLA class I and class II types were available, the types were taken from metadata supplied by the sample provider, not from assay-based typing.

The full study reports these points: The amount of clinical and demographic metadata varied by source and participant and was provided uncurated.

TCRbeta CDR3 regions were amplified from genomic DNA using the immunoSEQ Assay, a bias-controlled multiplex PCR. Concerning the study's data processing: Nucleated cell counts per sample were estimated from amplification of reference gene primers within the assay. To quantify the absolute abundance of each unique TCRbeta CDR3 rearrangement, sequence reads were collapsed and filtered. For each sample, productive Simpson clonality was calculated as the square root of Simpson's diversity index across productive rearrangements. In TCRdb, the immuneACCESS table is reduced to in-frame sequences with V and J assigned. These tables do not hold every clone; where another copy was compared, an unresolved V gene accounts for under half, and the others remain unexplained. That table gives V, J and clone size, and the DNA gave D and trimming. The sample profile shows about 270,000 clones; approximately 90% of them were found once. The ten largest clonotypes hold approximately 3% of the sample.

Enrolling through a virtual design, the prospective study's participants ranged in age from roughly 18 to 90 years and lived across 24 United States geographic areas. In the prospective study, participants were assigned to cohorts based on the clinical history participants reported in a screening survey and a study questionnaire. Exposed participants were defined as having been in contact with someone with a PCR-confirmed or clinician-diagnosed COVID-19 case within 2 weeks of study entry. In the prospective study, mobile phlebotomists collected whole blood, serum and a nasopharyngeal or oropharyngeal swab from each participant. Additional blood draws and questionnaires over an approximately two-month period could optionally be provided by prospective study participants. Blood samples from the prospective study were shipped frozen or at room temperature prior to DNA extraction. From the cysteine through the phenylalanine, the CDR3 covers 14 amino acids. Only the CDR3 portion is preserved as DNA: 42 bases, with reading frame beginning at the first base. The germline V gene encodes CDR1 SGHNT and CDR2 YYREEE (reference sequence). V is trimmed back by 3 bases and J by 0 bases, and the junction contains 2 bases that no gene match accounts for.

In regard to this clone: What antigen it recognizes has not been identified. Base-call qualities are not available, and no considerably larger clone is one nucleotide away.

This sequence originates from a man between 35 and 55 years old who had been exposed to COVID-19. Specimen: PBMCs or T cells enriched from blood (not recorded which). The chain links TRBV5-4 with TRBJ2-5, and 7 bases in between align with TRBD1. Read as DNA, the sequence is TGTGCCAGCAGCTACGGGACAGACCAAGAGACCCAGTACTTC. Translated, this gives CASSYGTDQETQYF.